What follows describes a single TCR beta chain. The CDR3 ends on some other residue instead of the conserved phenylalanine or tryptophan, so this is likely a read error. No DNA is shown, since the ends of the CDR3 on it are uncertain; the CDR3 is the one TCRdb lists. This sample was included in a study of tumor-infiltrating lymphocytes in primary liver carcinoma. For each extraction, RNA and DNA were obtained together from around 20-30 mg of unsorted bulk tissue. Primary liver carcinoma in the patients was surgically resected. From around 530 ng of total RNA, TCR beta-specific cDNA was reverse-transcribed using a constant-region primer. Libraries covering TCR beta were generated through three nested multiplex PCR rounds (using a slightly modified ARM-PCR). Both of the initial two PCR rounds ran for approximately 11 cycles and employed TRBV1-TRBV30 forward primers alongside a C-beta reverse primer. One entry per CDR3 protein, called by TCRdb with MiXCR from the multiplex PCR reads. In the table there are around 99,000 distinct CDR3 sequences, just under 70% of which are singletons.

CDR1 and CDR2 (germline): MNHEY, SVGAGI. The CDR3 has 14 amino acids, counting both end residues. V gene TRBV6-5 combines with J gene TRBJ2-7; the table's D call of TRBD2 was not tested on the DNA. The sequence derives from a man aged 40-50 years with primary liver carcinoma and hepatitis B virus infection. Source material: tumor-adjacent normal liver tissue. This CDR3 is CASSSGTSLDEQHL.